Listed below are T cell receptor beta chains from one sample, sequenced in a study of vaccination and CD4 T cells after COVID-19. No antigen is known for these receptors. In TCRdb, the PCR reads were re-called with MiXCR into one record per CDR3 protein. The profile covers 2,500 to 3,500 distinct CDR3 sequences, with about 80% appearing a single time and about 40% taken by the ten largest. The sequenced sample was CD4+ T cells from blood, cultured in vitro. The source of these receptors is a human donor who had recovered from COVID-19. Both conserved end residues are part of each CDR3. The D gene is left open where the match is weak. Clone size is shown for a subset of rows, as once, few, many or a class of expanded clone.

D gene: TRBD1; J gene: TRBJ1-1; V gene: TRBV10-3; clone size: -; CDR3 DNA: TGTGCCACCAGTGAGTCAGGGGGGACTGAAGCTTTCTTT; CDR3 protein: CATSESGGTEAFF
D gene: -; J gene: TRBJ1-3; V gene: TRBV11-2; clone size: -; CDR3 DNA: TGTGCCAGCAGGGACGCCAGCTCTGGAAACACCATATATTTT; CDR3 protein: CASRDASSGNTIYF
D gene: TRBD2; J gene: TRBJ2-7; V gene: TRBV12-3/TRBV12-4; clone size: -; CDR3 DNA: TGTGCCAGCAGTTTGGGTGGCCGGGGGGACGAGCAGTACTTC; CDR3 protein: CASSLGGRGDEQYF
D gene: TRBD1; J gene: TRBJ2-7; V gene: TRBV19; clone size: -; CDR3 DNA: TGTGCCAGTAGTATCGGACAGGCCTCCTACGAGCAGTACTTC; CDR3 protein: CASSIGQASYEQYF
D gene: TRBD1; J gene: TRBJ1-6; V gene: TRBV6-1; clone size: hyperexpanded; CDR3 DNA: TGTGCCAGCAGTGACACGGACAGGGTGCATAATTCACCCCTCCACTTT; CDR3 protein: CASSDTDRVHNSPLHF
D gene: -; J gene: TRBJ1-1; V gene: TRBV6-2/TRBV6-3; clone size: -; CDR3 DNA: TGTGCCATAACGGATCGGGGGACTGAAGCTTTCTTT; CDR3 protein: CAITDRGTEAFF
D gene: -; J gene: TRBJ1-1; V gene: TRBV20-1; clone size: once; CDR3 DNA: TGCAGTGCTAGAGAGGGGGCCAGCACTGAAGCTTTCTTT; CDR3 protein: CSAREGASTEAFF
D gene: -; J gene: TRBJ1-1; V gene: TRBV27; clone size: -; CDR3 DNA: TGTGCCAGCAGTAGACGGCCAGCACTCCTTAACACTGAAGCTTTCTTT; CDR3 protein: CASSRRPALLNTEAFF
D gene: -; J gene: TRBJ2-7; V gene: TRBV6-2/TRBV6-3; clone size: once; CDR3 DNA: TGTGCCAGCAGTTCCTACCGGGACTCCTACGAGCAGTACTTC; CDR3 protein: CASSSYRDSYEQYF
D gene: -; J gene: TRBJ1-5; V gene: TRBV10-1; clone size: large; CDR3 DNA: TGCGCCAGCTACCCTTGGGGGAGCAATCAGCCCCAGCATTTT; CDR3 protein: CASYPWGSNQPQHF
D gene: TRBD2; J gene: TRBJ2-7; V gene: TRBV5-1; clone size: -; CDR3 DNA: TGCGCCAGCAGCATGGGGGGGACTGTGTCCTACGAGCAGTACTTC; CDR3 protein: CASSMGGTVSYEQYF
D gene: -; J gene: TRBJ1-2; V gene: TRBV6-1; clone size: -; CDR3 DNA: TGTGCCAGCAGCTTCGGACAGTTCTATGGCTACACCTTC; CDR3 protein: CASSFGQFYGYTF
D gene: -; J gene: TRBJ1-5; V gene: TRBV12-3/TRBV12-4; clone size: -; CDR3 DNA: TGTGCCAGCAGTTTGGATCTGGTCAATCAGCCCCAGCATTTT; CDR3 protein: CASSLDLVNQPQHF
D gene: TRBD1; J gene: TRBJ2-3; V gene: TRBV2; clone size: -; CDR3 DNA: TGTGCCAGCAGTGAAGATAGTGTCGGGACAGGCACAGATACGCAGTATTTT; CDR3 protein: CASSEDSVGTGTDTQYF
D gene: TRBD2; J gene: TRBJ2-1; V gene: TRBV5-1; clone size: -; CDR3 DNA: TGCGCCAGCAGCTTGGCTACTAGCGGGGGTACTTTGGATGAGCAGTTCTTC; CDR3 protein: CASSLATSGGTLDEQFF
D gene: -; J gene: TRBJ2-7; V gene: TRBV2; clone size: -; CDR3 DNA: TGTGCCAGCAACGGGCAGGGAAATTACGAGCAGTACTTC; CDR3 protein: CASNGQGNYEQYF
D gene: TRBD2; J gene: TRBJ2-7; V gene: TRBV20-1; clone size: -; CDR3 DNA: TGCAGTGCTAGAGACACAGGCCAGCGGGGGTCCTCCTACGAGCAGTACTTC; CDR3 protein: CSARDTGQRGSSYEQYF
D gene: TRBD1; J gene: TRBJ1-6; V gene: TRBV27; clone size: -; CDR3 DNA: TGTGCCAGCAGTATTGACAGGGTTAGGTCCTATAATTCACCCCTCCACTTT; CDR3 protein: CASSIDRVRSYNSPLHF
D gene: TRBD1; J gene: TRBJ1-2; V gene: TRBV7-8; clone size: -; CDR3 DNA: TGTGCCAGCAGTGACAGGGAGGAGGACTATGGCTACACCTTC; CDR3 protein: CASSDREEDYGYTF
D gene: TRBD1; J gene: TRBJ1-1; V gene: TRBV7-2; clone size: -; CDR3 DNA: TGTGCCAGCAGCGTGACAGGGGGGCTTAACACTGAAGCTTTCTTT; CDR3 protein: CASSVTGGLNTEAFF